Sequencing of this T cell receptor beta chain was carried out in a study of radiotherapy plus CTLA-4 blockade in lung cancer. Looking at the study overall: With roughly 30% of patients having disease control, objective responses were seen in less than 20%.

Findings of the study overall: Following radiotherapy plus ipilimumab, tumor-derived TCR clones expanded in the blood.

CTLA-4 blockade with ipilimumab, together with focal radiation, was given to patients with chemo-refractory metastatic non-small-cell lung cancer. For this clone: What it binds is not known.

Measured with immunoSEQ multiplex PCR; TCRdb has only the in-frame clones, and not every one. The table includes 75,000 to 80,000 clones, 70% to 90% detected once. Germline V gene data show CDR1 as SEHNR and CDR2 as FQNEAQ (reference sequence). This CDR3 has 14 amino acids. Trimming took 5 bases from V and 3 from J, leaving 14 bases between them. This TCR derives from a human donor with non-small cell lung cancer who had stable disease on radiotherapy plus ipilimumab. Material: peripheral blood, obtained from a patient treated with radiotherapy plus ipilimumab. This chain links TRBV7-9 with TRBJ2-7; D assignment may be TRBD1 or TRBD2 (5 bases each). CDR3 protein: CASSLPGRNYEQYF. In nucleotides, the CDR3 is TGTGCCAGCAGCCTACCGGGGCGGAACTACGAGCAGTACTTC.